One and the same sample provided the 29 T cell receptor beta chains below, sequenced in a study of blood T cells in healthy people across ages. PCR was performed a second time for roughly 7 to 12 cycles using a sample-barcoded 5' primer and a J-beta primer mix. In TCRdb, the 5' RACE reads were re-called with MiXCR into one record per CDR3 protein. The sample yields 650,000 to 700,000 distinct CDR3 sequences, about a third seen once. The sample comprised blood. These receptors all come from an elderly woman in good health.

With respect to this clonotype: This may be a read error, as it is one base from a much larger clone. The V and J genes are TRBV6-2 or TRBV6-3 and TRBJ2-5; D possibly corresponds to TRBD2 (5 bases). The V gene lost 6 bases and the J gene lost 11 bases, with 22 bases spanning the gap. Germline V gene data show CDR1 as MNHEY and CDR2 as SVGEGT. The CDR3 covers 14 residues. The CDR3 DNA is TGTGCCAGCAGCCACATCAAACTAGGGAATGAGCAGTACTTC. Translating it yields CASSHIKLGNEQYF.

The chain couples TRBV14 to TRBJ1-6, with D unclear. Trimming removed 1 base from V and 6 bases from J, with 10 bases in between. This CDR3 is 15 amino acids long. Looked up from germline, CDR1 is SGHDN and CDR2 is FVKESK. In DNA form, the CDR3 reads TGTGCCAGCAGCCAAGGGGCACGGATTAATTCACCCCTCCACTTT. Its protein is CASSQGARINSPLHF.

A few counts support this clonotype. The DNA for the CDR3 is TGTGCCAGCAGCCAAGAAGGTCGGGGGGTCACTGAAGCTTTCTTT. Amino acid sequence: CASSQEGRGVTEAFF. The chain joins TRBV4-2 to TRBJ1-1; maybe TRBD1 (5 bases). The CDR3 extends over 15 amino acids. Trimming removed 0 bases from V and 4 bases from J, with 12 bases in between. Germline assignment: CDR1 LGHNA and CDR2 YNFKEQ.

This clonotype was observed at least ten times. The chain carries TRBV5-6 and TRBJ2-6; 12 nucleotides match TRBD1. V lost 4 bases to trimming and J lost 0 bases; unmatched junction nucleotides: 11. The CDR3 consists of 20 residues. CDR1 and CDR2 from the germline V gene are SGHDT and YYEEEE. CDR3 nucleotides: TGTGCCAGCAGCCGTTACCGGGACAGGGGGCTCACCTCTGGGGCCAACGTCCTGACTTTC. Encoded protein: CASSRYRDRGLTSGANVLTF.

This CDR3 is CSAHSGIHSYEQYF. CDR3 sequence (DNA): TGCAGTGCTCATTCTGGGATCCACTCCTACGAGCAGTACTTC. The chain employs TRBV20-1 and TRBJ2-7; no reliable D call. The germline V and J ends were trimmed by 5 bases and 0 bases, with 14 bases remaining between them. This CDR3 is 14 amino acids long. Germline loops: CDR1 DFQATT, CDR2 SNEGSKA (reference sequence).

This clonotype was observed at least ten times. This chain uses TRBV20-1 with TRBJ2-7; 9 nucleotides agree with TRBD2. Unmatched junction bases numbered 10, after V lost 5 bases and J lost 5 bases. CDR3 size: 14 residues. Germline V lookup: CDR1 DFQATT, CDR2 SNEGSKA (reference sequence). Here the CDR3 reads CSAHPGTSRDEQYF. CDR3 nucleotide sequence: TGCAGTGCTCACCCCGGGACTAGCAGGGACGAGCAGTACTTC.

This clonotype occurred a few times. The chain links TRBV20-1 to TRBJ2-7; tentatively, D is TRBD1 or TRBD2 (5 bases each). Per germline, CDR1 DFQATT and CDR2 SNEGSKA (reference sequence). The CDR3 consists of 15 residues. CDR3: CSLYGPVSGGGTQYF. Written as DNA, the CDR3 is TGCAGCTTATATGGGCCAGTTAGTGGTGGGGGAACCCAGTACTTC.

Ten or more counts support this clonotype. The chain recombines TRBV20-1 with TRBJ2-7; 9 nucleotides match TRBD1. Germline V gene lookup returns CDR1 DFQATT and CDR2 SNEGSKA (reference sequence). CDR3 length: 16 residues. The trim removed 6 bases at V and 2 bases at J, leaving 14 bases unmatched. The CDR3 reads CSARARSWTGAYEQYF. DNA of the CDR3: TGCAGTGCCCGCGCTCGCTCCTGGACAGGGGCCTACGAGCAGTACTTC.

The table lists this clonotype with many counts. V gene TRBV5-1 combines with J gene TRBJ2-3; no firm D call. CDR3 length equals 14 residues. V lost 0 bases and J 4 bases, leaving 9 bases between the germline ends. Germline loops: CDR1 SGHRS, CDR2 YFSETQ. The CDR3 loop is CASSLGSPPDTQYF. The CDR3 coding sequence is TGCGCCAGCAGCTTGGGGTCACCCCCAGATACGCAGTATTTT.

Only a few counts were recorded for this clonotype. DNA for the CDR3: TGCAGTGCTAGAGCGGGGGGGCCAAACAATGAGCAGTTCTTC. Protein sequence: CSARAGGPNNEQFF. This sequence joins TRBV20-1 and TRBJ2-1; 8 bases agree with TRBD2. CDR3 length equals 14 residues. Germline-derived CDR1 and CDR2 are DFQATT and SNEGSKA (reference sequence). V trimming: 1 base; J trimming: 5 bases; junction bases outside the gene matches: 4.

This clonotype has at least ten counts. The chain carries TRBV7-3 and TRBJ2-5; a weak D match, TRBD1 (7 bases). There are 18 residues in the CDR3. CDR1 is SGHTA and CDR2 is FQGTGA in the germline V gene. V lost 1 base to trimming and J lost 2 bases, with 20 bases between them. This chain's CDR3 is CASSLRGGGRMTQETQYF. In DNA form, the CDR3 reads TGTGCCAGCAGCTTAAGAGGAGGGGGCAGGATGACACAAGAGACCCAGTACTTC.

This clonotype appeared many times. This sequence joins TRBV7-9 and TRBJ1-2; no clear D gene. Germline CDR1 SEHNR, CDR2 FQNEAQ (reference sequence). The CDR3 has 11 amino acids. V shed 1 base and J shed 6 bases, with 3 bases lying between them. The CDR3, as DNA: TGTGCCAGCAGCTTAGTAGATGGCTACACCTTC. It specifies CASSLVDGYTF.

V is TRBV5-1 and J is TRBJ1-1; D might be TRBD1 (5 bases). Per germline, CDR1 SGHRS and CDR2 YFSETQ. Trimming took 4 bases from V and 0 from J, leaving 10 bases between them. The length of the CDR3 is 14 residues. The CDR3: CASSVGHLNTEAFF. The CDR3, as DNA: TGCGCCAGCAGCGTCGGACACCTGAACACTGAAGCTTTCTTT. Full variable domain (outside the CDR3, taken from reference TRBV5-1 and TRBJ1-1): KAGVTQTPRYLIKTRGQQVTLSCSPISGHRSVSWYQQTPGQGLQFLFEYFSETQRNKGNFPGRFSGRQFSNSRSEMNVSTLELGDSALYLCASSVGHLNTEAFFGQGTRLTVV.

The CDR3 nucleotides read TGTGCCAGCAGTTCCGGACTAGCGGCTAAAGAGACCCAGTACTTC. It yields the protein CASSSGLAAKETQYF. The rearrangement uses TRBV12-3 or TRBV12-4 and TRBJ2-5; TRBD2 aligns across 10 bases. The CDR3 spans 15 residues. V was pared by 4 bases and J by 3 bases, with 5 bases of the junction left unmatched.

This clonotype was seen repeatedly, ten times or more. This chain connects TRBV20-1 to TRBJ1-5; 9 bases map to TRBD1. Trimming took 1 base from V and 2 from J; bases not matched to a gene: 6. The CDR3 contains 16 residues. Germline loops: CDR1 DFQATT, CDR2 SNEGSKA (reference sequence). CDR3 coding DNA: TGCAGTGCTAGAGCGGGACAGGGAGCGGGCAATCAGCCCCAGCATTTT. It encodes CSARAGQGAGNQPQHF.

This clonotype was found many times. The chain recombines TRBV4-2 with TRBJ2-1, with TRBD1 as a possible D gene (5 bases). This CDR3 region has 15 residues. Trimming pared 0 bases from V and 5 bases from J, leaving 11 bases between. CDR1 is LGHNA, CDR2 YNFKEQ, per germline. CDR3 amino acids: CASSQDRGTHNEQFF. Here the CDR3 DNA reads TGTGCCAGCAGCCAAGATAGGGGTACGCACAATGAGCAGTTCTTC.

This clonotype was counted only a few times. A read error may be the cause here, since a much bigger clone is one base away. The gene calls are TRBV20-1 and TRBJ2-7, with a possible D match to TRBD2 (7 bases). Looked up from germline, CDR1 is DFQATT and CDR2 is SNEGSKA (reference sequence). V gave up 1 base and J gave up 2 bases, with 12 bases separating them. This CDR3 comprises 14 residues. In nucleotides, the CDR3 is TGCAGTGCTAGAGGGGGCGGGGGCCCCTACGAGCAGTACTTC. Its translation: CSARGGGGPYEQYF.

This clonotype was seen only a few times. This clone may be a read error of a much larger clone one base away. The chain uses TRBV28 and TRBJ2-5; D might be TRBD2 (5 bases). Deletions cut 6 bases from V and 0 bases from J, with 8 bases between. The CDR3 is 13 residues long. Germline V lookup: CDR1 MDHEN, CDR2 SYDVKM. The CDR3 is CASRPDYQETQYF. CDR3 coding DNA: TGTGCCAGCAGGCCGGACTACCAAGAGACCCAGTACTTC.

This clonotype was seen repeatedly, ten times or more. The genes are TRBV7-9 and TRBJ1-1; D not certain. The V end lost 1 base, the J end lost 10 bases, and 16 bases lay between the germline ends. CDR1 and CDR2 (germline): SEHNR, FQNEAQ (reference sequence). This CDR3 has 14 residues. CDR3 coding DNA: TGTGCCAGCAGCTTAGAAGCGCGAGGGATGGGAGCTTTCTTT. This translates into CASSLEARGMGAFF.

This clonotype was seen ten or more times. The CDR3 loop reads CASSSRDSDFYEQYF. In nucleotides, the CDR3 is TGTGCCAGCAGCTCCCGGGACAGCGACTTTTACGAGCAGTACTTC. The chain combines TRBV27 with TRBJ2-7; TRBD1 agrees at 7 bases. The germline CDR1 and CDR2 sequences are MNHEY and SMNVEV (reference sequence). This CDR3 has 15 amino acids. V shed 6 bases and J 4 bases; nucleotides not matched to a gene: 12.

As to this clonotype: A read error may explain this, as a much larger clone is one base away. The chain joins TRBV7-3 to TRBJ2-7; the match to TRBD2 covers 7 bases. The end of the DNA is better explained by TRBJ2-5, so the J call may be wrong. This CDR3 region has 15 residues. The germline CDR1 and CDR2 sequences are SGHTA and FQGTGA. The CDR3: CASSLIGGGCETQYF. The CDR3, as DNA: TGTGCCAGCAGCTTAATCGGGGGAGGGTGCGAGACCCAGTACTTC.

In this sample, this clonotype turned up many times. The chain joins TRBV11-2 to TRBJ2-3, with D unclear. V was shortened by 1 base and J by 1 base, with 6 bases between the two germline ends. Germline V gene data show CDR1 as SGHAT and CDR2 as FQNNGV. CDR3 size: 14 residues. The CDR3 protein is CASSLAPRTDTQYF. In DNA, the CDR3 is TGTGCCAGCAGCTTAGCGCCCCGCACAGATACGCAGTATTTT.

Ten or more counts support this clonotype. The chain recombines TRBV6-1 with TRBJ2-2; 8 bases match TRBD2. CDR3 size: 15 residues. V lost 5 bases, J lost 4 bases, and 6 bases stayed unmatched. The germline V gene has CDR1 MNHNS and CDR2 SASEGT. CDR3 in DNA: TGTGCCAGCAGTCGGGGGGGGCCGACCACCGGGGAGCTGTTTTTT. Translated, it gives CASSRGGPTTGELFF.

The sample holds many counts of this clonotype. The rearrangement uses TRBV4-2 and TRBJ2-1; a possible D gene is TRBD2 (5 bases). Germline CDR1 and CDR2: LGHNA and YNFKEQ. The CDR3 runs to 14 residues. V lost 3 bases and J lost 6, with 12 bases in between. The CDR3, as DNA: TGTGCCAGCAGCCAGCCACTAGTTTTCAATGAGCAGTTCTTC. Translating it yields CASSQPLVFNEQFF.

This clonotype has just a few counts. Possible read error: a much larger clone is one base away. V usage is TRBV20-1 and J usage is TRBJ2-1; D perhaps matches TRBD2 (6 bases). CDR1 is DFQATT, CDR2 SNEGSKA, per germline (reference sequence). Trimming shortened V by 3 bases and J by 13 bases, and 22 bases separated the two germline ends. CDR3 length: 14 residues. CDR3 residues: CSASISRTGETQFF. For the CDR3, the DNA is TGCAGTGCTAGTATCTCGCGGACGGGGGAGACCCAGTTCTTC.

The rearrangement uses TRBV7-8 and TRBJ2-3; 7 bases are a match to TRBD1. The V segment lost 5 bases and the J segment 8 bases; nucleotides outside the gene matches: 13. Germline V gives CDR1 SGHVS, CDR2 FQNEAQ. The CDR3 length is 15 residues. The CDR3 loop reads CASSRSSRQGGTQYF. DNA of the CDR3: TGTGCCAGCAGCCGAAGCAGTCGACAGGGTGGTACGCAGTATTTT.

This clonotype was seen a few times. This sequence joins TRBV5-4 and TRBJ2-2, with D tentatively TRBD1 (5 bases). The germline V gene has CDR1 SGHNT and CDR2 YYREEE (reference sequence). Trimming shortened V by 0 bases and J by 1 base, and 7 bases separated the two germline ends. The CDR3 totals 15 residues. For the CDR3, the DNA is TGTGCCAGCAGCTTGGACAGGCGGAACACCGGGGAGCTGTTTTTT. Its protein is CASSLDRRNTGELFF.

This clonotype has only one observation. It may be a read error: a sequence one base away is much more abundant. This chain uses TRBV7-3 with TRBJ2-7, with 7 bases matching TRBD2. CDR1 is SGHTA, CDR2 FQGTGA, per germline. The CDR3 sequence is 14 residues long. The CDR3 region is CAGSFSSGPYEQYF. CDR3 DNA: TGTGCCGGCAGCTTCTCTAGCGGACCCTACGAGCAGTACTTC. Drawing the rest from reference TRBV7-3 and TRBJ2-7, the complete variable domain is GAGVSQTPSNKVTEKGKYVELRCDPISGHTALYWYRQSLGQGPEFLIYFQGTGAADDSGLPNDRFFAVRPEGSVSTLKIQRTERGDSAVYLCAGSFSSGPYEQYFGPGTRLTVT.

The chain couples TRBV7-9 to TRBJ1-2; D uncertain. Per the germline V gene, CDR1 is SEHNR and CDR2 is FQNEAQ (reference sequence). Trimming pared 3 bases from V and 0 bases from J, leaving 11 bases between. CDR3 size: 15 residues. The CDR3, as DNA: TGTGCCAGCAGCTTTCTCCGGAACACTAACTATGGCTACACCTTC. This translates into CASSFLRNTNYGYTF.